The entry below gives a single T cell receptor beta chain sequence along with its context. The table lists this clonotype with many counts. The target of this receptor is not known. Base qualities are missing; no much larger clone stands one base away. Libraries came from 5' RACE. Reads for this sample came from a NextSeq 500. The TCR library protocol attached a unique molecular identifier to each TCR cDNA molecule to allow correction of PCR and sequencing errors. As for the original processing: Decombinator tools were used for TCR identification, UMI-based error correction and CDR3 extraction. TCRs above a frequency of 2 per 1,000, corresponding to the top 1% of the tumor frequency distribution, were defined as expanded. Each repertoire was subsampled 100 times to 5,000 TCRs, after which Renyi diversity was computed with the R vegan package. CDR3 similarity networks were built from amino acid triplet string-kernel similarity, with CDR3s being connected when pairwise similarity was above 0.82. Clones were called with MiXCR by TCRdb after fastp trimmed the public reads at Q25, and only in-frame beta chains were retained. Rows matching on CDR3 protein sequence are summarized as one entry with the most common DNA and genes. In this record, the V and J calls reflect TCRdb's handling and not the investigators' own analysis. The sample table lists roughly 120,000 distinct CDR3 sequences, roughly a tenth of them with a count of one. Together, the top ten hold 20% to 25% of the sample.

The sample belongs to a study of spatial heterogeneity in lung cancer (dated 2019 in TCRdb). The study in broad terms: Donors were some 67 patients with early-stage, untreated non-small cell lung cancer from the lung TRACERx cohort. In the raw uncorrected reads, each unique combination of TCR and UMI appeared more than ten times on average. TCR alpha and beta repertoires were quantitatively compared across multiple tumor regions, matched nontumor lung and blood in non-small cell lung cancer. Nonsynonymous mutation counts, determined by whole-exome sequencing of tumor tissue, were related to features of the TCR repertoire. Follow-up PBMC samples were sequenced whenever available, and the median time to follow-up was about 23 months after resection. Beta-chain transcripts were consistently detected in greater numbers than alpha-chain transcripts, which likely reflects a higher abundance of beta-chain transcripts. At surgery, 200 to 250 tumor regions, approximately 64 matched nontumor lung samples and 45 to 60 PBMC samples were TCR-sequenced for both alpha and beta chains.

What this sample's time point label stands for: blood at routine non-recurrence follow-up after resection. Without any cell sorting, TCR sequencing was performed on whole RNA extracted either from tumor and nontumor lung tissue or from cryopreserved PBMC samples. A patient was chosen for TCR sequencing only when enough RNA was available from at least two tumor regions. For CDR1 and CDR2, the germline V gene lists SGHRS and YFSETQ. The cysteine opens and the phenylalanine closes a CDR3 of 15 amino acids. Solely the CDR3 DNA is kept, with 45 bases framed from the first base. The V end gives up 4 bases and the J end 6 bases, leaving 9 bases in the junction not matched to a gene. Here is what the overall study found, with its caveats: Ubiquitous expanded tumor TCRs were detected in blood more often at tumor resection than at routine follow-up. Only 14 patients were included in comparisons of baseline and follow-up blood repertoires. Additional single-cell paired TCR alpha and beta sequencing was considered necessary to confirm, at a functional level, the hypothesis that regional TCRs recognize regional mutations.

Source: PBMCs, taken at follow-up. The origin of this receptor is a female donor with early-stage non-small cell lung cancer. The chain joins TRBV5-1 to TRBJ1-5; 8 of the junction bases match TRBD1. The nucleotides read TGCGCCAGCAGCCCCACGGGACAGGAGTTTCAGCCCCAGCATTTT. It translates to CASSPTGQEFQPQHF.